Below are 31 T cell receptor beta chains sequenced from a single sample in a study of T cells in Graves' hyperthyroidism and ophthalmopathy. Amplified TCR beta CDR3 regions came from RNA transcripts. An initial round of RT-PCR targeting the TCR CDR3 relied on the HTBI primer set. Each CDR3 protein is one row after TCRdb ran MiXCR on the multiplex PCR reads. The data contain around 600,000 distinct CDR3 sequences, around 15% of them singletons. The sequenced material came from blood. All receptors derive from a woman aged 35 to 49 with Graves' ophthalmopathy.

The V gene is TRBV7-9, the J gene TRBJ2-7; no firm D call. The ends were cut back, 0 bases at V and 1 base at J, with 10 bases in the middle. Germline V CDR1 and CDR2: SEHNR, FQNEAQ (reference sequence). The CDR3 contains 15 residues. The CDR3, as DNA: TGTGCCAGCAGCTTAGCAGGTTCGAGATCCTACGAGCAGTACTTC. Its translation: CASSLAGSRSYEQYF.

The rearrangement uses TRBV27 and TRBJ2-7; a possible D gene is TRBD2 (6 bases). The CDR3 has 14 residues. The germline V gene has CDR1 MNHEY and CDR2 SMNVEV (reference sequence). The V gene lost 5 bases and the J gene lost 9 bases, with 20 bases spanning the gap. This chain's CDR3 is CASSAEGQIRGQYF. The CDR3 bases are TGTGCCAGCAGTGCGGAGGGGCAAATCCGGGGGCAGTACTTC.

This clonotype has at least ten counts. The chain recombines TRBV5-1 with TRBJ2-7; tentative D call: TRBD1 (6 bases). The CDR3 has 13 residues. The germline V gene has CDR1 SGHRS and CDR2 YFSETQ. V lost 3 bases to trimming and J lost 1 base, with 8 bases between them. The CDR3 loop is CASSSGQSYEQYF. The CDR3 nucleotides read TGCGCCAGCAGCTCCGGACAGTCCTACGAGCAGTACTTC. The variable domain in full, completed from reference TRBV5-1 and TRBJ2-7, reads KAGVTQTPRYLIKTRGQQVTLSCSPISGHRSVSWYQQTPGQGLQFLFEYFSETQRNKGNFPGRFSGRQFSNSRSEMNVSTLELGDSALYLCASSSGQSYEQYFGPGTRLTVT.

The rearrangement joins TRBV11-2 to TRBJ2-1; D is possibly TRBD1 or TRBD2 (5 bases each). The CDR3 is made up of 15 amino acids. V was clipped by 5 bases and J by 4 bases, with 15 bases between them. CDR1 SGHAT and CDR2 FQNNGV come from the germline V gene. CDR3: CASSDGAVGYNEQFF. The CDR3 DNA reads TGTGCCAGCAGCGACGGGGCGGTCGGGTACAATGAGCAGTTCTTC.

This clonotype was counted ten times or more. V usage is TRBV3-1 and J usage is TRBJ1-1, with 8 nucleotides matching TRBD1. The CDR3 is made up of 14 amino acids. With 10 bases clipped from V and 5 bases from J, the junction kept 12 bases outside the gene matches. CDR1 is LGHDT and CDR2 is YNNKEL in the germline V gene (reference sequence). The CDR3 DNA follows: TGTGCCACCTCTTTGCAGGGGGCGTCAACTGAAGCTTTCTTT. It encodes CATSLQGASTEAFF.

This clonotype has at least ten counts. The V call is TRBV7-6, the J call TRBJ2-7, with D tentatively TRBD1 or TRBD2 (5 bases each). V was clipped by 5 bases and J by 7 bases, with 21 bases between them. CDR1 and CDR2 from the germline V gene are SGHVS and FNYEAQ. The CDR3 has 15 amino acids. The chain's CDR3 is CASSPLTGRVGEQYF. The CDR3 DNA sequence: TGTGCCAGCAGCCCCCTGACGGGACGTGTAGGGGAGCAGTACTTC.

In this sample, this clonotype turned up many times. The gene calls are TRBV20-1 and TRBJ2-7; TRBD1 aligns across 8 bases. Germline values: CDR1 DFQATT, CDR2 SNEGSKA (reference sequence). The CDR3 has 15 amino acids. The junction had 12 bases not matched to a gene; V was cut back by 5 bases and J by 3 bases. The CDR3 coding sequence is TGCAGTGCTCAGGACAGGGCTAGGTCGGACTACGAGCAGTACTTC. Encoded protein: CSAQDRARSDYEQYF.

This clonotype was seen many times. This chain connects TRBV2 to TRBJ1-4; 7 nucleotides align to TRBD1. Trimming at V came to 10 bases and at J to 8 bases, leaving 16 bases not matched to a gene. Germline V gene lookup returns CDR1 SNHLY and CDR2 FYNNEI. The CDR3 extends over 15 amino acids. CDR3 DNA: TGTGCCACCCTCCCGTCAGGGGGAACGGAAGAAAAACTGTTTTTT. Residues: CATLPSGGTEEKLFF.

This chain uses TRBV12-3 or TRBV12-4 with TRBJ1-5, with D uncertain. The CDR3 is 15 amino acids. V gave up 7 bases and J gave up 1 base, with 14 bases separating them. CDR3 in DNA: TGTGCCAGCACCTTAGGGCCGGGAAGCAATCAGCCCCAGCATTTT. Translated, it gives CASTLGPGSNQPQHF.

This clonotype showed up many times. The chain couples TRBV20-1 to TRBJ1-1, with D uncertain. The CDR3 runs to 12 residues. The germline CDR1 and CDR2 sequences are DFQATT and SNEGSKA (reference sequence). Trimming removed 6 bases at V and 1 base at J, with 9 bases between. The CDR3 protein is CSARKGNTEAFF. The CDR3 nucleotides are TGCAGTGCCCGAAAGGGGAACACTGAAGCTTTCTTT.

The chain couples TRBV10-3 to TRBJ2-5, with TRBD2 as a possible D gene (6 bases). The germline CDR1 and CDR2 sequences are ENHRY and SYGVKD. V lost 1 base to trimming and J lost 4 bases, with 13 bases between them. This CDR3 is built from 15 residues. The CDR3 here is CAISEWGVGGETQYF. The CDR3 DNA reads TGTGCCATCAGTGAGTGGGGGGTAGGAGGAGAGACCCAGTACTTC.

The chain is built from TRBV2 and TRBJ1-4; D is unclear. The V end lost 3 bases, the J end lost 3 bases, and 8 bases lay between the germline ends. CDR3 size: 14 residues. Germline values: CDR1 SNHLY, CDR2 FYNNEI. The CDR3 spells CASSDPTANEKLFF. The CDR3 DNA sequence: TGTGCCAGCAGTGACCCTACAGCTAATGAAAAACTGTTTTTT. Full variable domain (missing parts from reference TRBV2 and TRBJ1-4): EPEVTQTPSHQVTQMGQEVILRCVPISNHLYFYWYRQILGQKVEFLVSFYNNEISEKSEIFDDQFSVERPDGSNFTLKIRSTKLEDSAMYFCASSDPTANEKLFFGSGTQLSVL.

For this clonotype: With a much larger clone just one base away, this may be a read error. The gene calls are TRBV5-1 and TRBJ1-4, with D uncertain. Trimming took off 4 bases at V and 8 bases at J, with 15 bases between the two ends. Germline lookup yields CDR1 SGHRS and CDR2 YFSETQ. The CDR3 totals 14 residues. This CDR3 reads CASSENLGLEKLFF. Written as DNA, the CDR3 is TGCGCCAGCAGCGAGAACCTGGGGTTGGAAAAACTGTTTTTT.

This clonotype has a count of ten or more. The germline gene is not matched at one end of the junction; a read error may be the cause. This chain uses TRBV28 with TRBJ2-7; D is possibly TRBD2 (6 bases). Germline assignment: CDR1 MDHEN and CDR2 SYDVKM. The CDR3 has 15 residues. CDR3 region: CASSLRGGLTYKQYF. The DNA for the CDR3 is TGTGCCAGCAGTTTGCGCGGAGGGTTAACCTACAAGCAGTACTTC.

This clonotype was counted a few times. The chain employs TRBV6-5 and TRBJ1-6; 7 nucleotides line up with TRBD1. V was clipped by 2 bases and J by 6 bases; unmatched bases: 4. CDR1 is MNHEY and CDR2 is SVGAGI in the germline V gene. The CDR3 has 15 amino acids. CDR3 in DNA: TGTGCCAGCAGTTACCCCGCAGGGGGTAATTCACCCCTCCACTTT. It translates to CASSYPAGGNSPLHF.

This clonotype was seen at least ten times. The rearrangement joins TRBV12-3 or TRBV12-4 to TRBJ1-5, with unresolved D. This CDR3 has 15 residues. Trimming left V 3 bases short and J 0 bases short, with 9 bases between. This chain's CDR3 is CASSLREDSNQPQHF. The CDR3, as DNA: TGTGCCAGCAGTTTGAGAGAAGATAGCAATCAGCCCCAGCATTTT.

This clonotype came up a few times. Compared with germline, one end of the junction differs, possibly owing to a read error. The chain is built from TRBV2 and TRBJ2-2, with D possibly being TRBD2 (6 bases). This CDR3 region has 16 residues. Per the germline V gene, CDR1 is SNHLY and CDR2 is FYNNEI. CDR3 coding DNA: TGTGCCAGCAGTGGGACGGTACTTGCGAACACCGGGGGGCTGTTTTTT. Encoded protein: CASSGTVLANTGGLFF.

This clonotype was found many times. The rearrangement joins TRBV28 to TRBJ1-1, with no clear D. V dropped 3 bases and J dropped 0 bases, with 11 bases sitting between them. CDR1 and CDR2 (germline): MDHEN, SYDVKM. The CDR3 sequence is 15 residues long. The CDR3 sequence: CASSFRGYMNTEAFF. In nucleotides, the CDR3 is TGTGCCAGCAGTTTTCGGGGTTACATGAACACTGAAGCTTTCTTT.

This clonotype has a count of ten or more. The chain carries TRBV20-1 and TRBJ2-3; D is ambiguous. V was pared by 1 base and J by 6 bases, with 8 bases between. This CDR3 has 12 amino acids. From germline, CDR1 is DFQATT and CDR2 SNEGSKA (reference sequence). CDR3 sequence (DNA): TGCAGTGCTAGAGTGCGCCCTGATACGCAGTATTTT. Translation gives CSARVRPDTQYF.

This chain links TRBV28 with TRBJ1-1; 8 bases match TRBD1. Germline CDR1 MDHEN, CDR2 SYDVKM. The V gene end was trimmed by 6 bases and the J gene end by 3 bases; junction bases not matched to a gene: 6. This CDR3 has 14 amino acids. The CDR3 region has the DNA TGTGCCAGCAGAAAACTGACAGGGGACACTGAAGCTTTCTTT. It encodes CASRKLTGDTEAFF.

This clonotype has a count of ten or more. The CDR3 loop is CASSFTSGGYQETQYF. CDR3 nucleotides: TGTGCCAGCAGTTTTACTAGCGGAGGGTACCAAGAGACCCAGTACTTC. This rearrangement joins TRBV27 to TRBJ2-5, with TRBD2 matching 8 bases. CDR1 MNHEY and CDR2 SMNVEV come from the germline V gene (reference sequence). The CDR3 extends over 16 amino acids. Trimming at V came to 3 bases and at J to 0 bases, leaving 6 bases not matched to a gene.

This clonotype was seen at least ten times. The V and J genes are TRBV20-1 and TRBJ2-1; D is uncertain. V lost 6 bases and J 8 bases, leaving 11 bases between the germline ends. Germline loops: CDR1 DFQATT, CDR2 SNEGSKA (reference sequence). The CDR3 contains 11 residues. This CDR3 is CSAPDHHEQFF. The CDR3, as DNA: TGCAGTGCCCCGGATCATCATGAGCAGTTCTTC.

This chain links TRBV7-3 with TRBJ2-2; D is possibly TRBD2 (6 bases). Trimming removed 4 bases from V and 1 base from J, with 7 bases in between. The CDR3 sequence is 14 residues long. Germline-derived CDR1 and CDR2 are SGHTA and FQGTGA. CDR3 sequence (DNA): TGTGCCAGCAGCTGGGACTTGAACACCGGGGAGCTGTTTTTT. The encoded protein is CASSWDLNTGELFF.

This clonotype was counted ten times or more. CDR3 sequence (DNA): TGTGCCAGCAGCTTAGTCCCCGGACAGGGTCATGGCTACACCTTC. Amino acid sequence: CASSLVPGQGHGYTF. This chain links TRBV11-3 with TRBJ1-2, with TRBD1 identical over 8 bases. The V and J ends lost 1 base and 6 bases, in that order; junction bases with no gene match: 7. The CDR3 sequence is 15 residues long. The germline V gene encodes CDR1 SGHNT and CDR2 YENEEA.

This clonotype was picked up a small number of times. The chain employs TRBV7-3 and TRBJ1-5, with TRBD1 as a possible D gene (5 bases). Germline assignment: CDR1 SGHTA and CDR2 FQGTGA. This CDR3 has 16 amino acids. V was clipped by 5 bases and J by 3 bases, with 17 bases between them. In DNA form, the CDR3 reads TGTGCCAGCAGCCGCCGGGGGGGGGGACTCAATCAGCCCCAGCATTTT. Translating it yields CASSRRGGGLNQPQHF. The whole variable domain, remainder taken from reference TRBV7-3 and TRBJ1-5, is GAGVSQTPSNKVTEKGKYVELRCDPISGHTALYWYRQSLGQGPEFLIYFQGTGAADDSGLPNDRFFAVRPEGSVSTLKIQRTERGDSAVYLCASSRRGGGLNQPQHFGDGTRLSIL.

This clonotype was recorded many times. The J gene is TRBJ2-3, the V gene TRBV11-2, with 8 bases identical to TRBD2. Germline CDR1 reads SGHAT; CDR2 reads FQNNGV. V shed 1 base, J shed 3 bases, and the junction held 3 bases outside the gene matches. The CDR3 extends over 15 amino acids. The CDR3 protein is CASSLGAGETDTQYF. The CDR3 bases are TGTGCCAGCAGCTTAGGAGCGGGAGAGACAGATACGCAGTATTTT.

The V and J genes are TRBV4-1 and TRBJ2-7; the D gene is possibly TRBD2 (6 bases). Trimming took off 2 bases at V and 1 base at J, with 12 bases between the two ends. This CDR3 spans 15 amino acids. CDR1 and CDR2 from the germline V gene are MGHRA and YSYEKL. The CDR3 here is CASSQPGSLSYEQYF. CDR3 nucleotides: TGCGCCAGCAGCCAACCCGGGAGCCTATCCTACGAGCAGTACTTC.

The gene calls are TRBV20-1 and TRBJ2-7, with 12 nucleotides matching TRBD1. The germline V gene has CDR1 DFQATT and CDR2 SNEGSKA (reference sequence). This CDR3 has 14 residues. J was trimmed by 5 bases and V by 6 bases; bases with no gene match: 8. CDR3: CSATEGQGADEQYF. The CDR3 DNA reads TGCAGTGCAACCGAGGGACAGGGGGCAGACGAGCAGTACTTC.

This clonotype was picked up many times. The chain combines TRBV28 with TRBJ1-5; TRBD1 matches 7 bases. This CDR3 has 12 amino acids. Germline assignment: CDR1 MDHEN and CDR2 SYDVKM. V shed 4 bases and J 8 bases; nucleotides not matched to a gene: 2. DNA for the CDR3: TGTGCCAGCAGTTCACAGGGGAAGCCCCAGCATTTT. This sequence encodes CASSSQGKPQHF.

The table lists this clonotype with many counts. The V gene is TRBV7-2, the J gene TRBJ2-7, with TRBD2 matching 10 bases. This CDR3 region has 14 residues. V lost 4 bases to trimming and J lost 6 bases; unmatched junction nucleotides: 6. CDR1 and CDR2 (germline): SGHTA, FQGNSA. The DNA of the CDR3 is TGTGCCAGCAGCTCCGCCGGGACTAGCGCCGAGCAGTACTTC. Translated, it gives CASSSAGTSAEQYF.

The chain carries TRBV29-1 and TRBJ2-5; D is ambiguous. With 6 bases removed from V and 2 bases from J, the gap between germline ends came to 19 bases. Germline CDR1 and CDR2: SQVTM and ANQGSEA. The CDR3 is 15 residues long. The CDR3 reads CSVLTLPSTQETQYF. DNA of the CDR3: TGCAGCGTCCTCACCCTCCCCAGTACGCAAGAGACCCAGTACTTC.